This record concerns one T cell receptor (beta chain) sequence. This sample is part of a study of blood T cell repertoires in COVID-19. As for the study in general: From the United States, Italy and Spain came samples of acute and convalescent COVID-19. PBMCs, B-cell-depleted T cells, or T cells provided the cDNA or gDNA that made up the material.

How the authors handled the data: Estimation of nucleated cell counts was performed using reference gene primer amplification. Clones were sequenced by immunoSEQ multiplex PCR, and TCRdb holds only the in-frame ones, with some missing. V and J calls and clone size are copied from that table; D and trimming were computed from the DNA. The sample contains around 200,000 clones, approximately 80% of which appear only once. Germline CDR1 is ENHRY and CDR2 is SYGVKD. CDR3 size: 15 residues. Trimming took off 2 bases at V and 3 bases at J, with 10 bases between the two ends. The TCR was taken from a human donor in a cohort sampled during active COVID-19. The sample was peripheral blood. The chain combines TRBV10-3 with TRBJ2-2, with unresolved D. The DNA of the CDR3 is TGTGCCATCAGTGAGAGGAGACTCCACACCGGGGAGCTGTTTTTT. It encodes CAISERRLHTGELFF.